These 32 T cell receptor beta chains were all obtained from the same sample, sequenced in a study of Graves' ophthalmopathy and Graves' hyperthyroidism. The study amplified TCR beta CDR3 regions using RNA transcripts. RT-PCR was first run with HTBI primers, then multiplex PCR in a second round. One entry per CDR3 protein, called by TCRdb with MiXCR from the multiplex PCR reads. The sample lists fewer than 600,000 distinct CDR3 sequences; approximately 15% were seen once. Sequenced input: blood. Receptor source: a woman in her 30s with Graves' ophthalmopathy.

This clonotype has at least ten counts. The gene calls are TRBV6-1 and TRBJ1-5, with 9 bases that match TRBD1. Germline CDR1 is MNHNS and CDR2 is SASEGT. The CDR3 is 15 residues long. Germline trimming cut 6 bases from V and 5 bases from J; bases unmatched to any gene: 8. This CDR3 is CASSSGQGFYQPQHF. The CDR3 DNA sequence: TGTGCCAGCAGCTCGGGACAGGGTTTTTATCAGCCCCAGCATTTT.

V usage is TRBV9 and J usage is TRBJ1-2; the match to TRBD1 covers 11 bases. V lost 4 bases to trimming and J lost 4 bases; unmatched junction nucleotides: 9. Germline CDR1 SGDLS, CDR2 YYNGEE. This CDR3 region has 16 residues. The CDR3 nucleotides are TGTGCCAGCAGCCCCCGGACAGGGGGCCTACCCTATGGCTACACCTTC. This encodes CASSPRTGGLPYGYTF. Full variable domain (remainder filled in from reference TRBV9 and TRBJ1-2): DSGVTQTPKHLITATGQRVTLRCSPRSGDLSVYWYQQSLDQGLQFLIQYYNGEERAKGNILERFSAQQFPDLHSELNLSSLELGDSALYFCASSPRTGGLPYGYTFGSGTRLTVV.

This clonotype was counted at least ten times. This rearrangement joins TRBV7-3 to TRBJ2-7; 8 positions agree with TRBD1. The CDR3 consists of 13 residues. Germline CDR1 reads SGHTA; CDR2 reads FQGTGA. Unmatched junction bases numbered 6, after V lost 5 bases and J lost 6 bases. CDR3 DNA sequence: TGTGCCAGCAGCCCCGGACAGGGCTCCGAGCAGTACTTC. This translates into CASSPGQGSEQYF. Based on the CDR3 plus reference TRBV7-3 and TRBJ2-7, the full variable domain is GAGVSQTPSNKVTEKGKYVELRCDPISGHTALYWYRQSLGQGPEFLIYFQGTGAADDSGLPNDRFFAVRPEGSVSTLKIQRTERGDSAVYLCASSPGQGSEQYFGPGTRLTVT.

This clonotype showed up many times. V usage is TRBV6-6 and J usage is TRBJ2-4, with D hard to call. Germline V gene data show CDR1 as MNHNY and CDR2 as SVGAGI (reference sequence). The V end was cut by 6 bases, the J end by 1 base, with 16 bases between. This CDR3 region has 16 residues. The CDR3 sequence: CASRVSGVTAKNIQYF. The DNA of the CDR3 is TGTGCCAGCAGGGTATCTGGCGTTACGGCCAAAAACATTCAGTACTTC.

This clonotype appeared once. The V call is TRBV12-3 or TRBV12-4, the J call TRBJ2-5; D is undetermined. This CDR3 region has 11 residues. The germline V and J ends were trimmed by 8 bases and 7 bases, with 11 bases remaining between them. CDR3 residues: CASVGWGTQYF. The CDR3 bases are TGTGCCAGCGTCGGTTGGGGGACCCAGTACTTC.

The CDR3 spells CASSTTTLQPQHF. The CDR3 nucleotides are TGTGCCAGTAGTACGACAACGCTTCAGCCCCAGCATTTT. The rearrangement uses TRBV19 and TRBJ1-5; D gene unclear. The CDR3 extends over 13 amino acids. The germline gives CDR1 LNHDA, CDR2 SQIVND (reference sequence). Trimming left V 4 bases short and J 6 bases short, with 10 bases between.

This clonotype was observed at least ten times. The V and J genes are TRBV20-1 and TRBJ2-7, with 7 bases identical to TRBD1. Germline values: CDR1 DFQATT, CDR2 SNEGSKA (reference sequence). This CDR3 spans 15 amino acids. After removal of 2 bases from V and 2 bases from J, the junction contained 9 bases not matched to a gene. CDR3 nucleotide sequence: TGCAGTGCTAGATTTCTGACAGGGAACCCCTACGAGCAGTACTTC. It is translated as CSARFLTGNPYEQYF.

This clonotype was observed a handful of times. The chain is built from TRBV6-1 and TRBJ1-6; D gene unclear. Trimming stripped 6 bases from V and 14 bases from J, with 14 bases between. The CDR3 sequence is 12 residues long. CDR1 and CDR2 from the germline V gene are MNHNS and SASEGT. For the CDR3, the DNA is TGTGCCAGCAGCGGGTCTTACCCCACCCTCCACTTT. As protein: CASSGSYPTLHF.

This clonotype has only a few counts. This chain joins TRBV28 and TRBJ2-5; 10 nucleotides line up with TRBD1. There are 15 residues in the CDR3. Looked up from germline, CDR1 is MDHEN and CDR2 is SYDVKM. V trimming: 5 bases; J trimming: 5 bases; junction bases outside the gene matches: 8. The CDR3 DNA sequence: TGTGCCAGCAGTCACCCTGGACAGGGGGGCGAGACCCAGTACTTC. Amino acid sequence: CASSHPGQGGETQYF.

This clonotype was found many times. The chain has TRBV28 and TRBJ2-7; 10 bases match TRBD1. After removal of 5 bases from V and 3 bases from J, the junction contained 7 bases not matched to a gene. Looked up from germline, CDR1 is MDHEN and CDR2 is SYDVKM. This CDR3 contains 15 residues. The CDR3 loop reads CASSLPRDRGYEQYF. As DNA, the CDR3 is TGTGCCAGCAGTCTCCCAAGGGACAGGGGCTACGAGCAGTACTTC.

This clonotype was observed at least ten times. The chain combines TRBV20-1 with TRBJ1-5; D is ambiguous. Trimming cost V 0 bases and J 6 bases, with 6 bases left between them. Germline V CDR1 and CDR2: DFQATT, SNEGSKA (reference sequence). The CDR3 extends over 12 amino acids. CDR3 residues: CSARDPGQPQHF. For the CDR3, the DNA is TGCAGTGCTAGAGATCCCGGTCAGCCCCAGCATTTT.

This clonotype has just one count. The rearrangement joins TRBV6-1 to TRBJ1-2; 10 nucleotides agree with TRBD1. V shed 4 bases, J shed 5 bases, and the junction held 4 bases outside the gene matches. The CDR3 is made up of 14 amino acids. The germline V gene has CDR1 MNHNS and CDR2 SASEGT. The CDR3 is CASSVWTGGYGYTF. The DNA of the CDR3 is TGTGCCAGCAGTGTGTGGACAGGGGGATATGGCTACACCTTC.

The J gene is TRBJ1-1, the V gene TRBV12-3 or TRBV12-4; 9 nucleotides align to TRBD1. This CDR3 has 14 residues. The V segment lost 7 bases and the J segment 2 bases; nucleotides outside the gene matches: 5. The DNA for the CDR3 is TGTGCCAGCAAACACAGGGGGCCAAACACTGAAGCTTTCTTT. Encoded protein: CASKHRGPNTEAFF.

Only a few counts were recorded for this clonotype. The V gene is TRBV12-3 or TRBV12-4, the J gene TRBJ1-1; no reliable D call. CDR3 length: 13 amino acids. Trimming removed 7 bases from V and 10 bases from J, with 19 bases in between. CDR3 sequence (DNA): TGTGCCAGCATGGCGCACCGGGTTTTTGGAGCTTTCTTT. Its translation: CASMAHRVFGAFF.

This clonotype has at least ten counts. Relative to the germline gene, one junction end is altered; a read error may explain this. The V call is TRBV28, the J call TRBJ2-5; 7 nucleotides agree with TRBD2. The CDR3 extends over 14 amino acids. In germline, CDR1 is MDHEN, CDR2 SYDVKM. In DNA form, the CDR3 reads TGTGCCAGCAGTTTAAAGGGACTACAAGGGACCCAGTACTTC. Residues: CASSLKGLQGTQYF.

This clonotype was counted many times. The CDR3 nucleotides are TGTGCCAGCAGTCATCCCCAAGGGGGGGCCTACGAGCAGTACTTC. Encoded protein: CASSHPQGGAYEQYF. This sequence joins TRBV28 and TRBJ2-7, with a weak D call TRBD2 (7 bases). Between the trimmed V and J ends, which lost 5 bases and 2 bases, there was a span of 16 bases. The CDR3 extends over 15 amino acids. Germline CDR1 MDHEN, CDR2 SYDVKM.

This clonotype was recorded many times. The J gene is TRBJ2-5, the V gene TRBV11-3; tentatively, D is TRBD1 (6 bases). CDR1 SGHNT and CDR2 YENEEA come from the germline V gene. This CDR3 contains 15 residues. The V end was cut by 1 base, the J end by 2 bases, with 11 bases between. The CDR3 loop is CASSLVNRAQETQYF. CDR3 coding DNA: TGTGCCAGCAGCTTAGTAAACAGGGCTCAAGAGACCCAGTACTTC.

V is TRBV18 and J is TRBJ1-2; 8 bases map to TRBD1. The trim removed 2 bases at V and 0 bases at J, leaving 8 bases unmatched. Per the germline V gene, CDR1 is KGHSH and CDR2 is LQKENI. This CDR3 is 17 amino acids long. The CDR3 loop reads CASSPTRDRTPNYGYTF. CDR3 in DNA: TGTGCCAGCTCACCAACCCGGGACAGGACCCCTAACTATGGCTACACCTTC.

The chain carries TRBV25-1 and TRBJ2-7, with D possibly TRBD2 on 7 matching bases. This CDR3 region has 15 residues. Germline V lookup: CDR1 MGHDK, CDR2 SYGVNS. V lost 5 bases to trimming and J lost 3 bases, with 17 bases between them. The CDR3 sequence: CASSTGGQGDYEQYF. The CDR3 region has the DNA TGTGCCAGCAGTACCGGGGGGCAGGGCGACTACGAGCAGTACTTC.

This clonotype has ten or more counts. The genes are TRBV20-1 and TRBJ2-7; D perhaps matches TRBD1 (5 bases). The CDR3 is made up of 11 amino acids. V gave up 5 bases and J gave up 6 bases, with 11 bases separating them. Per germline, CDR1 DFQATT and CDR2 SNEGSKA (reference sequence). CDR3 residues: CSAPGFGEQYF. DNA of the CDR3: TGCAGTGCTCCAGGGTTTGGCGAGCAGTACTTC.

The chain employs TRBV10-3 and TRBJ1-2, with a possible D match to TRBD1 (5 bases). The CDR3 runs to 15 residues. V lost 0 bases, J lost 4 bases, and 12 bases lay in between. From germline, CDR1 is ENHRY and CDR2 SYGVKD. CDR3 sequence (DNA): TGTGCCATCAGTGAGTCCCCAGGGTATAGCTATGGCTACACCTTC. It translates to CAISESPGYSYGYTF.

This clonotype was counted many times. The gene calls are TRBV20-1 and TRBJ2-7; TRBD2 matches at 8 bases. Germline V CDR1 and CDR2: DFQATT, SNEGSKA (reference sequence). V dropped 4 bases and J dropped 2; count of bases not matched to a gene: 7. The CDR3 is made up of 14 amino acids. The DNA for the CDR3 is TGCAGTGCTACTACCGGGACTAGAGCCTACGAGCAGTACTTC. It encodes CSATTGTRAYEQYF.

In its sample, this clonotype was seen many times. V gene TRBV2 combines with J gene TRBJ1-2, with D maybe TRBD1 (6 bases). The CDR3 consists of 12 residues. Per germline, CDR1 SNHLY and CDR2 FYNNEI. V was pared by 4 bases and J by 5 bases, with 8 bases between. The CDR3 reads CASSAQGYGYTF. The CDR3, as DNA: TGTGCCAGCAGTGCCCAGGGGTATGGCTACACCTTC.

This clonotype appeared many times. The chain carries TRBV6-5 and TRBJ2-7, with D hard to call. Germline-derived CDR1 and CDR2 are MNHEY and SVGAGI. Trimming took off 2 bases at V and 2 bases at J, with 4 bases between the two ends. The CDR3 has 12 amino acids. CDR3 in DNA: TGTGCCAGCAGTTACCGACCCTACGAGCAGTACTTC. It is translated as CASSYRPYEQYF.

For this clonotype: A read error may explain this, as a much larger clone is one base away. The gene calls are TRBV6-1 and TRBJ2-5; D remains unclear. There are 13 residues in the CDR3. CDR1 MNHNS and CDR2 SASEGT come from the germline V gene. The CDR3 sequence is CTSIPPLRETQYF. The CDR3, as DNA: TGTACCAGCATTCCCCCTCTTCGGGAGACCCAGTACTTC.

This clonotype was observed at least ten times. In DNA form, the CDR3 reads TGTGCCAGCAGTGACAGACAGGGGGGAACTGAAGCTTTCTTT. Residues: CASSDRQGGTEAFF. The chain links TRBV6-1 to TRBJ1-1; 9 positions agree with TRBD1. Trimming removed 3 bases from V and 5 bases from J; junction bases left unmatched: 4. The CDR3 sequence is 14 residues long. Germline CDR1 and CDR2: MNHNS and SASEGT.

This clonotype appeared a few times. V gene TRBV5-4 combines with J gene TRBJ2-1; 8 bases align to TRBD2. Germline V gene sequence: CDR1 SGHNT, CDR2 YYREEE (reference sequence). Trimming took 1 base from V and 6 from J; bases not matched to a gene: 9. CDR3 length: 16 amino acids. CDR3 sequence (DNA): TGTGCCAGCAGCTTGCCTGCGGGGGGCCGGAGCAATGAGCAGTTCTTC. Its translation is CASSLPAGGRSNEQFF.

Here the CDR3 DNA reads TGCGCCAGCAGCAAAGAAAAGGGACCACAGATGTACGAGCAGTACTTC. This translates into CASSKEKGPQMYEQYF. This chain links TRBV5-1 with TRBJ2-7; D might be TRBD1 or TRBD2, each matching 5 bases. The CDR3 has 16 amino acids. The germline V and J ends were trimmed by 4 bases and 4 bases, with 21 bases remaining between them. The V gene's germline CDR1 is SGHRS and CDR2 YFSETQ.

At least ten counts were recorded for this clonotype. The chain joins TRBV20-1 to TRBJ1-6; D might be TRBD1 (6 bases). Germline CDR1 and CDR2: DFQATT and SNEGSKA (reference sequence). V lost 7 bases, J lost 10 bases, and 17 bases lay in between. The CDR3 consists of 13 residues. The CDR3 loop reads CSGEGQGRSPLHF. The CDR3 DNA reads TGCAGTGGGGAGGGGCAGGGGAGATCACCCCTCCACTTT.

This clonotype was observed many times. The V and J genes are TRBV20-1 and TRBJ2-7; tentatively, D is TRBD1 (6 bases). V was shortened by 2 bases and J by 0 bases, with 8 bases between the two germline ends. Germline-derived CDR1 and CDR2 are DFQATT and SNEGSKA (reference sequence). CDR3 length: 13 amino acids. The CDR3: CSARSQGSYEQYF. As DNA, the CDR3 is TGCAGTGCTAGATCACAGGGCTCCTACGAGCAGTACTTC.

The chain is built from TRBV6-1 and TRBJ2-5, with 9 bases aligning to TRBD1. Looked up from germline, CDR1 is MNHNS and CDR2 is SASEGT. Unmatched junction bases numbered 8, after V lost 5 bases and J lost 1 base. There are 16 residues in the CDR3. The CDR3 loop reads CASSKRTGESQETQYF. The DNA for the CDR3 is TGTGCCAGCAGTAAGCGGACAGGGGAAAGCCAAGAGACCCAGTACTTC.

This clonotype has just a few counts. The chain couples TRBV6-1 to TRBJ2-2, with 7 bases lining up with TRBD1. The V gene's germline CDR1 is MNHNS and CDR2 SASEGT. The trim removed 1 base at V and 6 bases at J, leaving 2 bases unmatched. The CDR3 contains 14 residues. This CDR3 reads CASSEVGTAGELFF. In DNA, the CDR3 is TGTGCCAGCAGTGAAGTCGGGACAGCCGGGGAGCTGTTTTTT.